The following is a T cell receptor (beta chain) sequence with its context. CDR3 size: 15 residues. Looked up from germline, CDR1 is LNHDA and CDR2 is SQIVND (reference sequence). The V and J ends lost 4 bases and 4 bases, in that order; junction bases with no gene match: 9. As handled by the study authors: Reference gene primer amplification yielded estimated nucleated cell counts. The protocol was immunoSEQ multiplex PCR, while the TCRdb copy is restricted to in-frame clones and leaves out a portion. V, J and clone size were drawn from that table, and D and trimming were deduced from the DNA. The table has some 97,000 clones, more than 85% seen once. These data belong to a study of blood T cell repertoires in COVID-19. Study details: PBMCs, B-cell-depleted T cells, or T cells provided the cDNA or gDNA that made up the material.

This TCR derives from a man aged 25-40 years in a cohort sampled during active COVID-19. The sequencing input was peripheral blood. This chain connects TRBV19 to TRBJ1-1; the match to TRBD1 covers 7 bases. CDR3 sequence reads: CASSTDRWVATEAFF. Written as DNA, the CDR3 is TGTGCCAGTAGTACGGACAGGTGGGTGGCCACTGAAGCTTTCTTT.